The clone carrying this T cell receptor (beta chain) was observed a handful of times. What it binds is not known. The sample is drawn from a study of T cells in Graves' hyperthyroidism and ophthalmopathy. The wider study: It was at initial diagnosis, before any treatment, that peripheral blood was collected. General study results and limits: Blood also showed most of the thyroid clonotypes that were expanded above 0.001. A model of 13 V-J features distinguished ophthalmopathy from stable hyperthyroidism.

Germline loops: CDR1 MNHEY, CDR2 SVGEGT. Trimming left V 8 bases short and J 5 bases short, with 19 bases between. This CDR3 comprises 14 residues. Lactation, pregnancy, other autoimmune disease or uncontrolled infection led to exclusion of patients. Amplification yielded TCR beta CDR3 regions, with RNA transcripts as the source. First-round RT-PCR with HTBI primers amplified the TCR CDR3 region. TCRdb reprocessed the multiplex PCR reads with MiXCR, giving one entry per CDR3 protein. The table lists about 480,000 distinct CDR3 sequences, roughly 23% of them singletons. The chain recombines TRBV6-2 or TRBV6-3 with TRBJ2-7; TRBD2 might be the D (7 bases). The receptor was derived from a woman aged 70-85 years with Graves' ophthalmopathy. Specimen: blood. The DNA of the CDR3 is TGTGCCAGCTCGGACAGTGCGGGAGCTAACGAGCAGTACTTC. This encodes CASSDSAGANEQYF.